This T cell receptor (beta chain) was sequenced in a study of T cells in women clearing cervical HPV infection. The protocol was immunoSEQ multiplex PCR, while the TCRdb copy is restricted to in-frame clones and leaves out a portion. The sample features fewer than 50,000 clones, with 6% to 9% in its top ten. The source material was blood buffy coat. The TCR comes from a woman aged 18-70 years with a cervical HPV16 infection that either progressed to CIN3+ or cleared (not recorded which).

The part of the CDR3 DNA that was read is TGCAGTGCAACTCGGACTAGCGGGAGGGCCAGCTCCTACGAG. Translation: CSATRTSGRASSYE. The CDR3, in full, reads CSATRTSGRASSYEQYF. The chain joins TRBV20-1 to TRBJ2-7; 15 bases are shared with TRBD2. Coverage ceases 3 residues before the CDR3 finishes, and the germline J gene fills in the end. J lost 0 bases, V lost 6 bases, and 9 bases had no gene match. CDR3 length: 17 residues. Germline assignment: CDR1 DFQATT and CDR2 SNEGSKA (reference sequence).